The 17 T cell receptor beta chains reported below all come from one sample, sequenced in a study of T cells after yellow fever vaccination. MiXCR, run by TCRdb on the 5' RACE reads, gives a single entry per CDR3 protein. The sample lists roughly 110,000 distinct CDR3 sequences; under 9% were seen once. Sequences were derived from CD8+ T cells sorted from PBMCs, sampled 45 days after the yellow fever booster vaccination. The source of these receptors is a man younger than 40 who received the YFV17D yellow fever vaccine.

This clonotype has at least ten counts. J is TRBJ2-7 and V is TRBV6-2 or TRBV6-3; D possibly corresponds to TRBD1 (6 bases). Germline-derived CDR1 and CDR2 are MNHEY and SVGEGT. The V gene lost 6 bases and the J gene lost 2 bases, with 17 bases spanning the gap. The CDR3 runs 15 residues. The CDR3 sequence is CASSLQKDSPYEQYF. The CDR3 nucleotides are TGTGCCAGCAGCCTTCAGAAGGACAGTCCCTACGAGCAGTACTTC.

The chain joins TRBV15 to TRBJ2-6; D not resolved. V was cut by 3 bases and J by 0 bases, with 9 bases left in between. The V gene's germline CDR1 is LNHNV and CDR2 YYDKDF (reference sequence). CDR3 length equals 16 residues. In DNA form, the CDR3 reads TGTGCCACCAGCAGGGACCTTAACTCTGGGGCCAACGTCCTGACTTTC. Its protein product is CATSRDLNSGANVLTF.

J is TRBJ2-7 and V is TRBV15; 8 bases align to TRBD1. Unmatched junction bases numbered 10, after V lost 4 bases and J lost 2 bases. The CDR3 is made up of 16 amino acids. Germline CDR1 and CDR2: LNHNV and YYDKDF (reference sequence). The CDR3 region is CATSNHFQGQAYEQYF. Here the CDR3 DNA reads TGTGCCACCAGCAACCATTTCCAGGGACAGGCCTACGAGCAGTACTTC.

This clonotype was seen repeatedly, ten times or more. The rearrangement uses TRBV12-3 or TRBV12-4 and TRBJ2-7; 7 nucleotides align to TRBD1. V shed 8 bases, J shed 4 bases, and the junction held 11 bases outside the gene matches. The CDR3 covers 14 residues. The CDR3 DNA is TGTGCCAGCGCCCAAGGGGGCACAGGATACGAGCAGTACTTC. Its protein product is CASAQGGTGYEQYF.

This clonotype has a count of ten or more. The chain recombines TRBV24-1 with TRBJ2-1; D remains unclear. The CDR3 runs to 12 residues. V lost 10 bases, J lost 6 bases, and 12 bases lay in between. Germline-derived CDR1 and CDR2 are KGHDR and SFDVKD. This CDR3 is CATIDGFNEQFF. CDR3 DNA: TGTGCCACAATTGACGGCTTCAATGAGCAGTTCTTC.

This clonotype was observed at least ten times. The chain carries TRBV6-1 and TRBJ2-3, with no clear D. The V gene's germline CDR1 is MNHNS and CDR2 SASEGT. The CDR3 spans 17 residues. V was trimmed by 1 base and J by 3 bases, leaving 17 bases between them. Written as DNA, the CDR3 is TGTGCCAGCAGTGAAGTGGGTGGGATAGGGAAGACAGATACGCAGTATTTT. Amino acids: CASSEVGGIGKTDTQYF.

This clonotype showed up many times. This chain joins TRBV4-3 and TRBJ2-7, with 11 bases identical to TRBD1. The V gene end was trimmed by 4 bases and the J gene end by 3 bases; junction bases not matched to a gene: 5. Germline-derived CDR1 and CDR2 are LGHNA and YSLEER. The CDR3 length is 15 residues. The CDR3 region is CASSPGGTGGYEQYF. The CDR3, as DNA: TGCGCCAGCAGCCCAGGCGGGACAGGGGGCTACGAGCAGTACTTC.

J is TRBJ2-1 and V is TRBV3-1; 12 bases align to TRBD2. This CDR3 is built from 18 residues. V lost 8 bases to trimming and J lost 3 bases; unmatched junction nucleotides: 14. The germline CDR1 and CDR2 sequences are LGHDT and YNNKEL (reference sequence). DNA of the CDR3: TGTGCCAGCTGCCCCGGGACTAGCGGGTTTCTGGACTACAATGAGCAGTTCTTC. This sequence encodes CASCPGTSGFLDYNEQFF.

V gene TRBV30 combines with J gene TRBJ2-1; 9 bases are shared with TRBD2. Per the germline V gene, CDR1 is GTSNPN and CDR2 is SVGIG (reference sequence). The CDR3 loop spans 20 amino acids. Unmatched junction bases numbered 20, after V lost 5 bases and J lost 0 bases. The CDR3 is CAWGGTLTWGSGSSYNEQFF. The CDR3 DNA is TGTGCCTGGGGGGGGACCTTAACTTGGGGTAGCGGGAGCTCCTACAATGAGCAGTTCTTC.

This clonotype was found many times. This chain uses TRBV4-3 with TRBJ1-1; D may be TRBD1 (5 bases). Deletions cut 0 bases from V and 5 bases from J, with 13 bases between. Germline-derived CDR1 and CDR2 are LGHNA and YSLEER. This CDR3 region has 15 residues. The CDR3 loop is CASSQDYGGGTEAFF. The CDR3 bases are TGCGCCAGCAGCCAAGATTACGGGGGAGGTACTGAAGCTTTCTTT.

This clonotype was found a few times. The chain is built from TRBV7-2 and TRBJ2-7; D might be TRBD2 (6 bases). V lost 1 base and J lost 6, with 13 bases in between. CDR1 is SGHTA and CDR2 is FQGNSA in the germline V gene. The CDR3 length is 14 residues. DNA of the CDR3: TGTGCCAGCAGCTTAGGTCTAGCGCCCCTCGAGCAGTACTTC. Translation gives CASSLGLAPLEQYF. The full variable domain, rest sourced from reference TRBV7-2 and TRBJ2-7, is GAGVSQSPSNKVTEKGKDVELRCDPISGHTALYWYRQSLGQGLEFLIYFQGNSAPDKSGLPSDRFSAERTGGSVSTLTIQRTQQEDSAVYLCASSLGLAPLEQYFGPGTRLTVT.

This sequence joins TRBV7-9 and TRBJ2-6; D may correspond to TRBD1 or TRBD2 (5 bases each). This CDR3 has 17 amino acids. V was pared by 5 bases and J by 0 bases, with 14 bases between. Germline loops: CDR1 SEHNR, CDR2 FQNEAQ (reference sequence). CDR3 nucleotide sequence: TGTGCCAGCAGCGAGGTCGGGGCCTACTCTGGGGCCAACGTCCTGACTTTC. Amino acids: CASSEVGAYSGANVLTF.

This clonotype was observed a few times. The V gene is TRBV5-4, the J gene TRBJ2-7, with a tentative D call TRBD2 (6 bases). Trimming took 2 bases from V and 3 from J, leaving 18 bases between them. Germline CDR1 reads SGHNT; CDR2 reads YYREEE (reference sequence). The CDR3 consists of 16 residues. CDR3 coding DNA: TGTGCCAGCAGCTTAGGGCGTACTAGCTTGGACTACGAGCAGTACTTC. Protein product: CASSLGRTSLDYEQYF.

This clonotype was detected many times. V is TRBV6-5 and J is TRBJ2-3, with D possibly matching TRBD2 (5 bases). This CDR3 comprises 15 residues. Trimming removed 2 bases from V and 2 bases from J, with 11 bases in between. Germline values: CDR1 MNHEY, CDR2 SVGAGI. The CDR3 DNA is TGTGCCAGCAGTTACGAAGGAGCGGCCACAGATACGCAGTATTTT. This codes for CASSYEGAATDTQYF.

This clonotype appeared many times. Here the CDR3 DNA reads TGTGCCTTAACCGGGACAGGGGGCTACGAGCAGTACTTC. Its translation: CALTGTGGYEQYF. The gene calls are TRBV30 and TRBJ2-7; TRBD1 agrees at 11 bases. The J segment lost 3 bases and the V segment lost 7 bases, leaving 5 bases of the junction unmatched. From germline, CDR1 is GTSNPN and CDR2 SVGIG (reference sequence). The CDR3 contains 13 residues.

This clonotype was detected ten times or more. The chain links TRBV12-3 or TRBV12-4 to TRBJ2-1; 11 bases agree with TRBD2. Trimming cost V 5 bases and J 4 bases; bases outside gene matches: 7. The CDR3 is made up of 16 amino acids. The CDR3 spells CASSPGLAGGYNEQFF. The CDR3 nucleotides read TGTGCCAGCAGTCCCGGACTAGCGGGCGGATACAATGAGCAGTTCTTC.

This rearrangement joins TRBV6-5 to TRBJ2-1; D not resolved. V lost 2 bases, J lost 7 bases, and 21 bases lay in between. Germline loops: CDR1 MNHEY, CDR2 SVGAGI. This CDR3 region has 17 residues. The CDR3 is CASSYPLSASAANEQFF. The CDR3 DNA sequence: TGTGCCAGCAGTTACCCGCTATCTGCTTCGGCGGCGAATGAGCAGTTCTTC.